The rows below give T cell receptor beta chains drawn from one sample of a study of vaccination effects on CD4 cells after COVID-19. The assay was immunoSEQ multiplex PCR, and TCRdb's table has in-frame clones only and misses some. The table lists 40,000 or so clones, approximately 77% of them singletons. The antigens for these receptors are not known. The sequences come from CD4+ T cells from PBMCs cultured without peptide, collected after COVID-19 vaccination. These receptors came from a human donor who received a COVID-19 vaccine. Each CDR3 is given with its conserved first and last residue. The D gene is left open where the match is weak. A row's size may be missing; if present it is once, few, many or a size class.

CASSESDYGYTF TGTGCCAGCAGTGAAAGCGACTATGGCTACACCTTC 12 TRBJ1-2 . few TRBV2
CASSPLTTGRNDGYTF TGTGCCAGCTCACCCCTAACGACAGGGCGCAATGATGGCTACACCTTC 16 TRBJ1-2 TRBD1 few TRBV18
CASSLTGSGANVLTF TGTGCCAGCAGCTTGACGGGCTCCGGGGCCAACGTCCTGACTTTC 15 TRBJ2-6 . . TRBV5-6
CASSARGRDGPGELFF TGTGCCAGCAGTGCTCGGGGGCGGGATGGACCCGGGGAGCTGTTTTTT 16 TRBJ2-2 . once TRBV25-1
CASSFYGDTGELFF TGTGCCAGCAGCTTTTATGGTGACACCGGGGAGCTGTTTTTT 14 TRBJ2-2 . . TRBV7-9
CASSLRTAQETQYF TGTGCCAGCAGCCTGAGGACAGCCCAAGAGACCCAGTACTTC 14 TRBJ2-5 . . TRBV3-1/TRBV3-2
CASSLDGAGGNTIYF TGCGCCAGCAGCTTGGATGGGGCGGGCGGAAACACCATATATTTT 15 TRBJ1-3 . few TRBV5-1
CASSDKGQGVYGYTF TGTGCCAGTAGTGACAAGGGACAGGGAGTGTATGGCTACACCTTC 15 TRBJ1-2 TRBD1 . TRBV19
CASSFGTGREGEAFF TGTGCCAGCAGCTTTGGGACAGGGCGGGAGGGTGAAGCTTTCTTT 15 TRBJ1-1 TRBD1 . TRBV11-2
CASSQDLRTYEQYF TGTGCCAGCAGCCAAGACTTAAGAACCTACGAGCAGTACTTC 14 TRBJ2-7 . . TRBV3-1/TRBV3-2
CSSTLGTDTQYF TGCAGCTCGACCTTGGGCACAGATACGCAGTATTTT 12 TRBJ2-3 . once TRBV29-1
CASSLAEGGFGETQYF TGTGCCAGCAGCTTAGCGGAGGGAGGGTTTGGAGAGACCCAGTACTTC 16 TRBJ2-5 TRBD2 . TRBV7-6
CASSDIRGYEQYF TGTGCCAGCAGTGATATCAGGGGATACGAGCAGTACTTC 13 TRBJ2-7 . . TRBV2
CATRDTYTGELFF TGTGCCACCCGGGACACGTACACCGGGGAGCTGTTTTTT 13 TRBJ2-2 . . TRBV15
CASSPGASGDEQYF TGTGCCAGCTCACCAGGGGCTAGCGGAGACGAGCAGTACTTC 14 TRBJ2-7 TRBD2 . TRBV18
CASSEGLAGGQETQYF TGTGCCAGCAGTGAAGGTCTAGCGGGAGGACAAGAGACCCAGTACTTC 16 TRBJ2-5 TRBD2 . TRBV25-1
CASSPAQETQYF TGTGCCAGCTCCCCGGCCCAAGAGACCCAGTACTTC 12 TRBJ2-5 . . TRBV18